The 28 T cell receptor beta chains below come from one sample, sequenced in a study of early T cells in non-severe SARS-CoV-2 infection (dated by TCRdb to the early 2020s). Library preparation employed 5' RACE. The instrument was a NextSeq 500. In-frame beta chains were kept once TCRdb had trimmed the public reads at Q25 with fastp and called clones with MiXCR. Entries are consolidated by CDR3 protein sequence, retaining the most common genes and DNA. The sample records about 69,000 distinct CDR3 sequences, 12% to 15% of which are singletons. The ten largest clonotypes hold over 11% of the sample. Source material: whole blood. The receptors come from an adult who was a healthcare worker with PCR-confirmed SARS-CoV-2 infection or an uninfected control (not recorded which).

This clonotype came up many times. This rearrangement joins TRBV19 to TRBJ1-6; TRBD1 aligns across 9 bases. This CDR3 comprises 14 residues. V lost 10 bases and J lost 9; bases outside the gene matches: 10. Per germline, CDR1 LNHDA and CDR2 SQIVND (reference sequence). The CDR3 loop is CATDTGGDASPLHF. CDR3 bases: TGTGCCACCGATACAGGGGGCGACGCTTCACCCCTCCACTTT.

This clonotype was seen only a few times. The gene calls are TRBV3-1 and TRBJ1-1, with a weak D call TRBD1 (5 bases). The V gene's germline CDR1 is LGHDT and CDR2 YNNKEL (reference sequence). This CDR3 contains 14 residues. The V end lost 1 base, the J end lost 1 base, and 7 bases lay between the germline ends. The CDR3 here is CASSQGRGNTEAFF. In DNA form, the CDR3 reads TGTGCCAGCAGCCAAGGTAGGGGGAACACTGAAGCTTTCTTT. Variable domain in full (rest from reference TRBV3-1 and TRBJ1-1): DTAVSQTPKYLVTQMGNDKSIKCEQNLGHDTMYWYKQDSKKFLKIMFSYNNKELIINETVPNRFSPKSPDKAHLNLHINSLELGDSAVYFCASSQGRGNTEAFFGQGTRLTVV.

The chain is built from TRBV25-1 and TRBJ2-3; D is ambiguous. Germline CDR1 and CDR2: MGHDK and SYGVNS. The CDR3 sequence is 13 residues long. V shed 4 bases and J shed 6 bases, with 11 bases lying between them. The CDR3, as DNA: TGTGCCAGCAGTGTAGGGCAGGTGGATACGCAGTATTTT. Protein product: CASSVGQVDTQYF.

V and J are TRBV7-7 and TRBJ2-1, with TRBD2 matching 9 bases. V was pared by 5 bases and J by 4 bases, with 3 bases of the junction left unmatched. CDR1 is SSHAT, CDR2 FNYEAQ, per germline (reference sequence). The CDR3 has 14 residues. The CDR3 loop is CASSPLAGYNEQFF. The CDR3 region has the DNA TGTGCCAGCAGCCCTCTAGCGGGATACAATGAGCAGTTCTTC.

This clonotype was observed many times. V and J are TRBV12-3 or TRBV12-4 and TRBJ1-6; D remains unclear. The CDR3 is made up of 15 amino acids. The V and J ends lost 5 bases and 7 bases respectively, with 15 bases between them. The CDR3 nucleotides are TGTGCCAGCAGTCACTCGGGATCCCGCAATTCACCCCTCCACTTT. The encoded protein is CASSHSGSRNSPLHF.

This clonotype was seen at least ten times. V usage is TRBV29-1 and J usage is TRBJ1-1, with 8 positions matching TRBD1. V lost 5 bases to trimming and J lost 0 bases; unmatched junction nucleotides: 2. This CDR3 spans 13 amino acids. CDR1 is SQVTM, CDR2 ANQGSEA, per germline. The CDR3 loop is CSVSDRVNTEAFF. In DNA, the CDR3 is TGCAGCGTTTCGGACAGGGTGAACACTGAAGCTTTCTTT.

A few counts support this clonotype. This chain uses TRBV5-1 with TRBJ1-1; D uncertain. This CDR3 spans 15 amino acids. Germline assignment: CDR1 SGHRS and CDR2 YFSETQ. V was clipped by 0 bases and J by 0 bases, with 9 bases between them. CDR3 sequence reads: CASSLEVNLNTEAFF. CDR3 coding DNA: TGCGCCAGCAGCTTGGAAGTCAACCTGAACACTGAAGCTTTCTTT.

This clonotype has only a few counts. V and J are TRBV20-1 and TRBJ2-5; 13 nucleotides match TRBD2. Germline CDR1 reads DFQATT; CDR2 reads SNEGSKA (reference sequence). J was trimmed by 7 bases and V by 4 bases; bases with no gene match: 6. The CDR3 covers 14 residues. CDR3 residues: CSATGLAGAGTQYF. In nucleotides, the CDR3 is TGCAGTGCTACAGGACTAGCGGGGGCCGGGACCCAGTACTTC.

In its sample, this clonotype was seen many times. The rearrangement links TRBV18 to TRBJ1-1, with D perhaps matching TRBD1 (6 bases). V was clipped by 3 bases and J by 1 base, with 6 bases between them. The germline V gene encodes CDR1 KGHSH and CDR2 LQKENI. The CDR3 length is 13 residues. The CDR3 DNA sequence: TGTGCCAGCTCACCGACAGGGAACACTGAAGCTTTCTTT. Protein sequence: CASSPTGNTEAFF. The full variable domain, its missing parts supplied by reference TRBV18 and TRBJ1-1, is NAGVMQNPRHLVRRRGQEARLRCSPMKGHSHVYWYRQLPEEGLKFMVYLQKENIIDESGMPKERFSAEFPKEGPSILRIQQVVRGDSAAYFCASSPTGNTEAFFGQGTRLTVV.

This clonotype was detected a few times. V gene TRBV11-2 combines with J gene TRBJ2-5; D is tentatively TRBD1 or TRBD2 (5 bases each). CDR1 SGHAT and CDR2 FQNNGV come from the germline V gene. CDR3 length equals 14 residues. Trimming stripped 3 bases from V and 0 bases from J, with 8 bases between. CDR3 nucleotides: TGTGCCAGCAGCTTGAGGGGTGACCAAGAGACCCAGTACTTC. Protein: CASSLRGDQETQYF. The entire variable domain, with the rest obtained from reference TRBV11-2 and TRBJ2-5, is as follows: EAGVAQSPRYKIIEKRQSVAFWCNPISGHATLYWYQQILGQGPKLLIQFQNNGVVDDSQLPKDRFSAERLKGVDSTLKIQPAKLEDSAVYLCASSLRGDQETQYFGPGTRLLVL.

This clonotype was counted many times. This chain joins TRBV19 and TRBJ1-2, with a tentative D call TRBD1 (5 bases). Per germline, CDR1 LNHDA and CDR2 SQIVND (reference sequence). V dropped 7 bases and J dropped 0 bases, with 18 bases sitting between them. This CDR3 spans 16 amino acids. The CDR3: CASTSLGTLPNYGYTF. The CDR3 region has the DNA TGTGCCAGTACCTCACTCGGGACTCTCCCTAACTATGGCTACACCTTC.

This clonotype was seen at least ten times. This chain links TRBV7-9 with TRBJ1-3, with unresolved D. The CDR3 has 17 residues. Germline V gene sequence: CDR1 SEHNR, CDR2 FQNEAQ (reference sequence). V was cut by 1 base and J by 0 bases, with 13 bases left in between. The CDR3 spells CASSLVSTGRSGNTIYF. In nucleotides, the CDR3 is TGTGCCAGCAGCTTAGTCTCAACGGGTCGCTCTGGAAACACCATATATTTT.

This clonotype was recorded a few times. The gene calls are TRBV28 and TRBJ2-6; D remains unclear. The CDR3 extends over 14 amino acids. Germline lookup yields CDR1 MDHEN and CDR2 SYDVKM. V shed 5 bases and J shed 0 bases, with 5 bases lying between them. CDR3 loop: CASSVSSGANVLTF. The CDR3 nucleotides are TGTGCCAGCAGTGTGAGCTCTGGGGCCAACGTCCTGACTTTC.

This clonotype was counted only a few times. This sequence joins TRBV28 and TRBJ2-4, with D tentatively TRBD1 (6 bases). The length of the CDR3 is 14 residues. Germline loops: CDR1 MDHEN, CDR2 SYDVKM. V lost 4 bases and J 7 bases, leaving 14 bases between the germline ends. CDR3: CASSSRIQGNIQYF. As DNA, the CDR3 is TGTGCCAGCAGTTCTCGGATACAGGGTAACATTCAGTACTTC. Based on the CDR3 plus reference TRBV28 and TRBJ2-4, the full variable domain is DVKVTQSSRYLVKRTGEKVFLECVQDMDHENMFWYRQDPGLGLRLIYFSYDVKMKEKGDIPEGYSVSREKKERFSLILESASTNQTSMYLCASSSRIQGNIQYFGAGTRLSVL.

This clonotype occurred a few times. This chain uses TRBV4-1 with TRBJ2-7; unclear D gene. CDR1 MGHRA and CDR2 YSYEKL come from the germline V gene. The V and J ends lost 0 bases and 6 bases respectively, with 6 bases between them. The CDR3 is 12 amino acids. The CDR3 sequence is CASSQDGFEQYF. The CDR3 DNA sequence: TGCGCCAGCAGCCAAGATGGATTCGAGCAGTACTTC.

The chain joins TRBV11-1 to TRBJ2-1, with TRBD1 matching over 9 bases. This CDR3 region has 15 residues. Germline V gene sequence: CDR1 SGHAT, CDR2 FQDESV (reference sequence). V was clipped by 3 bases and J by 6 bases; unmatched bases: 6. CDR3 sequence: CASSLDRGGFNEQFF. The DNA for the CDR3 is TGTGCCAGCAGCTTGGACAGGGGAGGCTTCAATGAGCAGTTCTTC.

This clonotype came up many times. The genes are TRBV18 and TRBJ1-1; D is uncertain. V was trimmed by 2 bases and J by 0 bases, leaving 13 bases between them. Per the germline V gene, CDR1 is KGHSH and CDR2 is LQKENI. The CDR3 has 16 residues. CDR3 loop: CASSPILTNLNTEAFF. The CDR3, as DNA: TGTGCCAGCTCACCAATTCTCACAAACCTGAACACTGAAGCTTTCTTT. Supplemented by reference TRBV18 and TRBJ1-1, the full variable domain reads NAGVMQNPRHLVRRRGQEARLRCSPMKGHSHVYWYRQLPEEGLKFMVYLQKENIIDESGMPKERFSAEFPKEGPSILRIQQVVRGDSAAYFCASSPILTNLNTEAFFGQGTRLTVV.

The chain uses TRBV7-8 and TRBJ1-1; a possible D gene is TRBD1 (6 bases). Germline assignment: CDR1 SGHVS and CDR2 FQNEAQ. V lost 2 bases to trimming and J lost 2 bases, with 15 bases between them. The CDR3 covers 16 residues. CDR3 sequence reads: CASSLMAGDFNTEAFF. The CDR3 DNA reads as TGTGCCAGCAGCTTAATGGCAGGGGATTTCAACACTGAAGCTTTCTTT.

Written as DNA, the CDR3 is TGTGCCAGCAGTTTACGTGGGAACTACAATGAGCAGTTCTTC. Translated, it gives CASSLRGNYNEQFF. J is TRBJ2-1 and V is TRBV28; the D is unclear. Per the germline V gene, CDR1 is MDHEN and CDR2 is SYDVKM. The V end was cut by 2 bases, the J end by 3 bases, with 8 bases between. There are 14 residues in the CDR3.

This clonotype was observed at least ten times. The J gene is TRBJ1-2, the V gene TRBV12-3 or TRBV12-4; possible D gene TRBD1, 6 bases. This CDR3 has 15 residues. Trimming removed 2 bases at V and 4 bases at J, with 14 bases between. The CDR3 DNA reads TGTGCCAGCAGTTTATTTTTGGACAGCCTCTATGGCTACACCTTC. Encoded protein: CASSLFLDSLYGYTF.

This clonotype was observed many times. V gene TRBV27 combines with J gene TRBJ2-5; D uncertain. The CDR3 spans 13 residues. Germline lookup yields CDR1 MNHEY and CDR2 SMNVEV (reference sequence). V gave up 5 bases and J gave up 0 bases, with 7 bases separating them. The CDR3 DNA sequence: TGTGCCAGCAGTGGAGTGTACCAAGAGACCCAGTACTTC. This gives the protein CASSGVYQETQYF.

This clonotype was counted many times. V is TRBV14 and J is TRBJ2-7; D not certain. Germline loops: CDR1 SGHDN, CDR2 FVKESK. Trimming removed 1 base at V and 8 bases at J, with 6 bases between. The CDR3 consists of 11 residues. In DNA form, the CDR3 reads TGTGCCAGCAGCCAAGTGTGGCAGCAGTACTTC. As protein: CASSQVWQQYF.

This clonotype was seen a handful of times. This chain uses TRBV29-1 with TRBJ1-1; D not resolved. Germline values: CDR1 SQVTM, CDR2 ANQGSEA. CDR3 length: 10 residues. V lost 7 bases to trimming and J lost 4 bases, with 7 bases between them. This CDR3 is CSAFSTEAFF. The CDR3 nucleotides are TGCAGCGCTTTTTCCACTGAAGCTTTCTTT.

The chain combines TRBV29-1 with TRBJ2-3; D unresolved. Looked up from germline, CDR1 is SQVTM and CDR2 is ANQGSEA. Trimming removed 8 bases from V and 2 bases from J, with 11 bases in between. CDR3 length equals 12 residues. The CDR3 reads CSIGHTTDTQYF. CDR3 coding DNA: TGCAGCATTGGGCATACCACAGATACGCAGTATTTT.

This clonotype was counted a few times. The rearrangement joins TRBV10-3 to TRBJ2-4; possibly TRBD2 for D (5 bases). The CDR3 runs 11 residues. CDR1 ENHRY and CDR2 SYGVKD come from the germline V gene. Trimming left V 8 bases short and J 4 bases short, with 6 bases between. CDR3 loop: CAIGGKNIQYF. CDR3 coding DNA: TGTGCCATCGGAGGTAAAAACATTCAGTACTTC.

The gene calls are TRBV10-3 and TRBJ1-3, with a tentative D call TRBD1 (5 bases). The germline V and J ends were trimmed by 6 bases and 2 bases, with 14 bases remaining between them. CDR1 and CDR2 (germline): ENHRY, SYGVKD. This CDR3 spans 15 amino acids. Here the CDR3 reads CAISGAGVPGNTIYF. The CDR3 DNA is TGTGCCATCAGCGGGGCCGGGGTACCTGGAAACACCATATATTTT.

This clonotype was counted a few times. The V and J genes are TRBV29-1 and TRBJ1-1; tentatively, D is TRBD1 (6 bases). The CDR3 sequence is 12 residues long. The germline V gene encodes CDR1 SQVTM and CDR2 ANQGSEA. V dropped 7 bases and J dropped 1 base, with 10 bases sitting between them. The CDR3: CSGDTQNTEAFF. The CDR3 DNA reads TGCAGCGGGGACACCCAGAACACTGAAGCTTTCTTT.

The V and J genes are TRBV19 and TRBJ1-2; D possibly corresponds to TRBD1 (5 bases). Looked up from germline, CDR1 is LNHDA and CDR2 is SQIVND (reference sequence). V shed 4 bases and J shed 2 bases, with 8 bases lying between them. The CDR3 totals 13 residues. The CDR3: CASSKRDNYGYTF. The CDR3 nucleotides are TGTGCCAGTAGTAAAAGGGACAACTATGGCTACACCTTC.